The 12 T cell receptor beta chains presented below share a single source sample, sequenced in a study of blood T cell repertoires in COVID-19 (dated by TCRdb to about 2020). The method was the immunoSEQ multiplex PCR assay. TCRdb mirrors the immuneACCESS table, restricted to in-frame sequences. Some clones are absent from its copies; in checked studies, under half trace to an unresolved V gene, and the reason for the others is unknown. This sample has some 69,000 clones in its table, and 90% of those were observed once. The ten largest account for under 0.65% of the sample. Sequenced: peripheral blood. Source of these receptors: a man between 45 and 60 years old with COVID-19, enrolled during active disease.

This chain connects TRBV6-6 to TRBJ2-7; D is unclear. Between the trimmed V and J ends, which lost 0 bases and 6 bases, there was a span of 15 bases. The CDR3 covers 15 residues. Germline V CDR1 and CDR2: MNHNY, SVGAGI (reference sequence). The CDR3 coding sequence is TGTGCCAGCAGTTACTCGAGGCTTCCAGTCAGCGAGCAGTACTTC. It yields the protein CASSYSRLPVSEQYF.

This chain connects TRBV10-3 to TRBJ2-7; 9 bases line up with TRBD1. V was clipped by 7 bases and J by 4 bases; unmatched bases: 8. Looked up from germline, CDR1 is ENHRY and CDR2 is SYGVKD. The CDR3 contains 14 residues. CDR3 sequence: CAITRQGGLYEQYF. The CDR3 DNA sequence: TGTGCCATCACCCGACAGGGGGGACTTTACGAGCAGTACTTC.

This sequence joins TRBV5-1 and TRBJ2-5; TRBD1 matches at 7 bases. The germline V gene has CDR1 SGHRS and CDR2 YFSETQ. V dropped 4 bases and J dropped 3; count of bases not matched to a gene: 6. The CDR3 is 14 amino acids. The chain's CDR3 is CASSLTGVEETQYF. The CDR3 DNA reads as TGCGCCAGCAGCCTTACAGGGGTAGAAGAGACCCAGTACTTC.

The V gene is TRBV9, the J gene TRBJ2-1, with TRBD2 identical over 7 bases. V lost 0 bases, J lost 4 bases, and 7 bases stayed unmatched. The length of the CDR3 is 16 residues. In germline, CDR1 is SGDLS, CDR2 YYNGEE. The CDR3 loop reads CASSVGGRGLYNEQFF. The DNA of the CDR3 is TGTGCCAGCAGCGTAGGAGGGCGGGGGTTATACAATGAGCAGTTCTTC.

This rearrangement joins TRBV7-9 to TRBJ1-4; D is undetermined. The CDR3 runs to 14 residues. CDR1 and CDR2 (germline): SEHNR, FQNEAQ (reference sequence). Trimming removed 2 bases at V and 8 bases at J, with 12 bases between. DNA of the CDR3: TGTGCCAGCAGCTTAAACAGCCTTCGGGAAAAACTGTTTTTT. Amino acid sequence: CASSLNSLREKLFF.

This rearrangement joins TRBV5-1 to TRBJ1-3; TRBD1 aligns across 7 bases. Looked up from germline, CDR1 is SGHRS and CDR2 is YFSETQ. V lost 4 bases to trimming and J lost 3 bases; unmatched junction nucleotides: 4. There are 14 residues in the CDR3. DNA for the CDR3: TGCGCCAGCAGCCAGGGACAGATTGGAAACACCATATATTTT. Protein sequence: CASSQGQIGNTIYF.

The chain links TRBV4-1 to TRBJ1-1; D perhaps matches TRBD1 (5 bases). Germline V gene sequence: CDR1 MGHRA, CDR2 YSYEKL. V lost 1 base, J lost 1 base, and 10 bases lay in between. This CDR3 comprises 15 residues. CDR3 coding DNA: TGCGCCAGCAGCCAAGTTGGCAGGGCGAACACTGAAGCTTTCTTT. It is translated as CASSQVGRANTEAFF.

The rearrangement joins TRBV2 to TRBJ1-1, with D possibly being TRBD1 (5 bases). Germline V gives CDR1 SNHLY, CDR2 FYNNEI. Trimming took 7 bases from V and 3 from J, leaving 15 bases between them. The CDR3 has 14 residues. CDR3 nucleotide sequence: TGTGCCAGCAAAGGGAATCGGGGGGACACTGAAGCTTTCTTT. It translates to CASKGNRGDTEAFF. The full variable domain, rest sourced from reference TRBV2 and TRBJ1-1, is EPEVTQTPSHQVTQMGQEVILRCVPISNHLYFYWYRQILGQKVEFLVSFYNNEISEKSEIFDDQFSVERPDGSNFTLKIRSTKLEDSAMYFCASKGNRGDTEAFFGQGTRLTVV.

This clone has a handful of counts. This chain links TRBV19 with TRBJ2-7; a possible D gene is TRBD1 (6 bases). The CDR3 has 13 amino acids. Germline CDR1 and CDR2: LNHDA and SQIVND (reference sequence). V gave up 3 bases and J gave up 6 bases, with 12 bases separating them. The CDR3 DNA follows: TGTGCCAGTAGTATTAGTAGAGGGGGCGAGCAGTACTTC. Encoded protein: CASSISRGGEQYF.

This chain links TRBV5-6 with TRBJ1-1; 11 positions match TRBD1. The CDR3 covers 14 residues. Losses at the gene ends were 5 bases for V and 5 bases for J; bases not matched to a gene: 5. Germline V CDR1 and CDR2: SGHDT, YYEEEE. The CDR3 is CASSWDRGITEAFF. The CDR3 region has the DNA TGTGCCAGCAGTTGGGACAGGGGGATTACTGAAGCTTTCTTT.

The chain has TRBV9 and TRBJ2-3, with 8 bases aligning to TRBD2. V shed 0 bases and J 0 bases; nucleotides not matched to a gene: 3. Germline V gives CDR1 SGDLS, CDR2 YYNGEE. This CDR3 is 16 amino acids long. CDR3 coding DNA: TGTGCCAGCAGCGTAGACCCTAGCGGGAGCACAGATACGCAGTATTTT. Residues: CASSVDPSGSTDTQYF.

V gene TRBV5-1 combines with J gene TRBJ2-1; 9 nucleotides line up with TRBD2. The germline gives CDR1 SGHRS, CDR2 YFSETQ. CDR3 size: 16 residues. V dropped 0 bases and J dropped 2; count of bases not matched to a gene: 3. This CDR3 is CASSLGSSGTYNEQFF. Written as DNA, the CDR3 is TGCGCCAGCAGCTTGGGGTCTAGCGGGACCTACAATGAGCAGTTCTTC.